This T cell receptor (beta chain) derives from a study of control samples from healthy donors and cancer patients (TCRdb year 2020). Preparation of the library involved the immunoSEQ multiplex PCR assay. What TCRdb holds here is the immuneACCESS table cut down to in-frame rearrangements. Part of the clones is not present; checked against another copy, under half of the missing clones reflect an unresolved V gene, and the others are unexplained. This sample is represented by around 52,000 clones; approximately 90% of them were singletons. The ten largest clonotypes hold approximately 0.95% of the sample. Deletion took 3 bases off V and 4 bases off J, with a span of 10 bases between the germline ends. Reading the germline V gene gives CDR1 SQVTM and CDR2 ANQGSEA. From the cysteine through the phenylalanine, the CDR3 covers 13 amino acids. Kept here is only the CDR3 DNA, which spans 39 bases and is read in frame from base 1.

With regard to this clone: What this receptor recognizes is not known. Per-base quality was not reported, and no clone a single base away is much larger than it.

Source material: PBMCs. This sequence originates from a man aged 25 to 40 with colorectal cancer. The chain is made from TRBV29-1 and TRBJ2-1; the D segment could be TRBD2, given 6 matching bases. The sequenced DNA: TGCAGCGTTGACGGAGGGAAATACAATGAGCAGTTCTTC. It translates as CSVDGGKYNEQFF.